This TCR beta chain was retrieved from a study of T cells in Graves' hyperthyroidism and ophthalmopathy. This clonotype was found a few times. Researchers amplified the TCR beta CDR3 regions from RNA transcripts. Initially, a first-round RT-PCR of the TCR CDR3 employed the HTBI primer set. TCRdb reprocessed the multiplex PCR reads with MiXCR, giving one entry per CDR3 protein. The sample yields a few hundred thousand distinct CDR3 sequences, approximately 14% seen once. The sequenced sample consisted of blood. This receptor was taken from a woman aged 25 to 39 with Graves' hyperthyroidism.

The CDR3 loop reads CASSPGGRGGYGNQPQHF. The CDR3, as DNA: TGTGCCAGCTCACCTGGCGGCAGGGGGGGGTATGGCAATCAGCCCCAGCATTTT. The chain employs TRBV18 and TRBJ1-5; 7 nucleotides line up with TRBD1. Germline values: CDR1 KGHSH, CDR2 LQKENI. This CDR3 is built from 18 residues. With 3 bases clipped from V and 2 bases from J, the junction kept 13 bases outside the gene matches.